This T cell receptor beta chain was sequenced for a study of CD8 T cells in ankylosing spondylitis. Study-level results: According to the report, clones linked to the disease were significantly enriched in matched synovial fluid samples taken from ankylosing spondylitis patients.

Libraries for TCR beta were made by quantitative 5'-RACE with molecular barcodes. MiXCR, run by TCRdb on the 5' RACE reads, gives a single entry per CDR3 protein. The sample includes under 170,000 distinct CDR3 sequences, approximately 48% of them seen just once. Details on this clonotype: The antigen is not known.

Germline V gene sequence: CDR1 SGHTA, CDR2 FQGNSA. V was clipped by 2 bases and J by 2 bases; unmatched bases: 3. CDR3 length: 15 residues. This receptor was taken from a male donor with ankylosing spondylitis. Sequencing was carried out using synovial fluid, either unsorted or a sorted T cell fraction (not recorded which). This chain links TRBV7-2 with TRBJ2-1; 7 bases are a match to TRBD1. CDR3 in DNA: TGTGCCAGCAGCTTATGGACAGGCGCCTACAATGAGCAGTTCTTC. Translation: CASSLWTGAYNEQFF.